The 22 T cell receptor beta chains listed next were all sequenced from one sample in a study of CD8+ T cells in alopecia areata. Indicated treatment: oral pan-JAK inhibitor, 5-10 mg twice daily. After isolation, RNA underwent reverse transcription to generate cDNA as the sequencing template. Produced via immunoSEQ multiplex PCR; TCRdb's table is partial and in-frame only. The sample holds around 200,000 clones, under 60% seen once. Sequences were derived from CD8+ T cells sorted from blood, sampled at week 24, from a patient treated with tofacitinib. The source is a human donor with alopecia areata.

In this sample, this clone turned up once. This chain connects TRBV25-1 to TRBJ2-1; 9 bases align to TRBD2. CDR1 and CDR2 (germline): MGHDK, SYGVNS. Trimming removed 4 bases from V and 1 base from J; junction bases left unmatched: 8. The CDR3 covers 17 residues. The CDR3 bases are TGTGCCAGCAGTGGAAACCCTAGCGGGGTGTCCTACAATGAGCAGTTCTTC. Its translation: CASSGNPSGVSYNEQFF.

J is TRBJ1-1 and V is TRBV7-8; 8 bases are a match to TRBD1. The germline V gene encodes CDR1 SGHVS and CDR2 FQNEAQ. The junction had 9 bases not matched to a gene; V was cut back by 3 bases and J by 3 bases. The length of the CDR3 is 16 residues. As DNA, the CDR3 is TGTGCCAGCAGCTTCGGCGGCAGGGGGCGAGACACTGAAGCTTTCTTT. Translated: CASSFGGRGRDTEAFF.

This sequence joins TRBV5-6 and TRBJ2-7; D gene ambiguous. Trimming pared 0 bases from V and 7 bases from J, leaving 11 bases between. This CDR3 is built from 13 residues. In germline, CDR1 is SGHDT, CDR2 YYEEEE. CDR3 DNA sequence: TGTGCCAGCAGCTTGGGATCCACTCCGGAGCAGTACTTC. Translating gives CASSLGSTPEQYF. The full variable domain, completed using reference TRBV5-6 and TRBJ2-7, is DAGVTQSPTHLIKTRGQQVTLRCSPKSGHDTVSWYQQALGQGPQFIFQYYEEEERQRGNFPDRFSGHQFPNYSSELNVNALLLGDSALYLCASSLGSTPEQYFGPGTRLTVT.

The V and J genes are TRBV14 and TRBJ1-2; the D is unclear. The CDR3 spans 11 residues. CDR1 is SGHDN and CDR2 is FVKESK in the germline V gene. Between the trimmed V and J ends, which lost 3 bases and 5 bases, there was a span of 4 bases. In DNA form, the CDR3 reads TGTGCCAGCAGCCAGGGGTATGGCTACACCTTC. Encoded protein: CASSQGYGYTF.

The CDR3 DNA reads TGTGCCAGCAGTGAAAATGGTTACAATGAGCAGTTCTTC. Its protein is CASSENGYNEQFF. This chain joins TRBV2 and TRBJ2-1; D is uncertain. CDR1 is SNHLY, CDR2 FYNNEI, per germline. The CDR3 consists of 13 residues. Trimming stripped 2 bases from V and 4 bases from J, with 6 bases between.

The chain uses TRBV5-6 and TRBJ1-5; 8 bases agree with TRBD1. This CDR3 contains 14 residues. Germline values: CDR1 SGHDT, CDR2 YYEEEE. V was pared by 3 bases and J by 7 bases, with 6 bases of the junction left unmatched. In nucleotides, the CDR3 is TGTGCCAGCAGCTCTGGACAGGGCGGCCAGCCCCAGCATTTT. This gives the protein CASSSGQGGQPQHF.

The CDR3 sequence is CARRDRGREDGYTF. CDR3 bases: TGTGCCAGAAGGGACAGGGGGCGGGAGGATGGCTACACCTTC. This chain links TRBV2 with TRBJ1-2; 12 bases align to TRBD1. Per germline, CDR1 SNHLY and CDR2 FYNNEI. The CDR3 contains 14 residues. Trimming removed 9 bases from V and 6 bases from J; junction bases left unmatched: 8.

The chain is built from TRBV27 and TRBJ1-2; tentative D call: TRBD1 (5 bases). The CDR3 contains 13 residues. Per germline, CDR1 MNHEY and CDR2 SMNVEV (reference sequence). The V end lost 6 bases, the J end lost 3 bases, and 11 bases lay between the germline ends. The CDR3 DNA sequence: TGTGCCAGCAGCACCGGGACCCACTATGGCTACACCTTC. Its protein is CASSTGTHYGYTF.

This clone was observed a handful of times. The J gene is TRBJ2-3, the V gene TRBV4-1, with D maybe TRBD2 (6 bases). CDR1 MGHRA and CDR2 YSYEKL come from the germline V gene. The CDR3 is 16 amino acids. V was cut by 3 bases and J by 0 bases, with 13 bases left in between. CDR3 loop: CASSQPVGRSTDTQYF. The DNA for the CDR3 is TGCGCCAGCAGCCAGCCGGTGGGGAGGAGCACAGATACGCAGTATTTT.

The V call is TRBV2, the J call TRBJ2-7, with 7 bases that match TRBD1. Germline CDR1 is SNHLY and CDR2 is FYNNEI. This CDR3 has 16 residues. V shed 3 bases, J shed 3 bases, and the junction held 11 bases outside the gene matches. The CDR3 DNA is TGTGCCAGCAGTGATAATCGACAGGGAGTCTTCTACGAGCAGTACTTC. Its translation: CASSDNRQGVFYEQYF. The whole variable domain, filled in from reference TRBV2 and TRBJ2-7, reads EPEVTQTPSHQVTQMGQEVILRCVPISNHLYFYWYRQILGQKVEFLVSFYNNEISEKSEIFDDQFSVERPDGSNFTLKIRSTKLEDSAMYFCASSDNRQGVFYEQYFGPGTRLTVT.

In the case of this clone: An end of the junction does not agree with germline; a read error may underlie this. The gene calls are TRBV5-1 and TRBJ1-2, with a weak D call TRBD1 (6 bases). CDR3 length: 11 residues. CDR1 is SGHRS and CDR2 is YFSETQ in the germline V gene. The CDR3 DNA is TGCGCCAGCAGGTCAGGACAGCACCAATCCTTC. Translating it yields CASRSGQHQSF.

The chain links TRBV30 to TRBJ2-2, with a weak D call TRBD2 (5 bases). The CDR3 spans 14 residues. CDR1 is GTSNPN and CDR2 is SVGIG in the germline V gene (reference sequence). V dropped 4 bases and J dropped 4 bases, with 13 bases sitting between them. The DNA for the CDR3 is TGTGCCTGGAAGGAGGAGTCTGGCACCGGGGAGCTGTTTTTT. This encodes CAWKEESGTGELFF.

This chain connects TRBV14 to TRBJ2-7; tentatively, D is TRBD1 (6 bases). V dropped 7 bases and J dropped 6 bases, with 16 bases sitting between them. The CDR3 runs to 13 residues. CDR1 and CDR2 (germline): SGHDN, FVKESK. CDR3 nucleotides: TGTGCCAGCACCGACAGGAGGAAAGGCGAGCAGTACTTC. This gives the protein CASTDRRKGEQYF.

This clone has only one observation. V is TRBV29-1 and J is TRBJ2-7, with D possibly matching TRBD2 (6 bases). Looked up from germline, CDR1 is SQVTM and CDR2 is ANQGSEA. Trimming cost V 3 bases and J 2 bases, with 8 bases left between them. The CDR3 totals 12 residues. CDR3 residues: CSVEEGTYEQYF. The CDR3, as DNA: TGCAGCGTTGAGGAGGGGACCTACGAGCAGTACTTC.

This clone was observed a handful of times. This chain links TRBV29-1 with TRBJ1-1; possible D gene TRBD1, 5 bases. V was cut by 6 bases and J by 1 base, with 9 bases left in between. The CDR3 extends over 12 amino acids. Germline values: CDR1 SQVTM, CDR2 ANQGSEA. CDR3 loop: CSVPDRNTEAFF. CDR3 nucleotide sequence: TGCAGCGTCCCTGACAGGAACACTGAAGCTTTCTTT.

This chain uses TRBV6-1 with TRBJ2-7; TRBD2 aligns across 10 bases. V gave up 2 bases and J gave up 6 bases; unmatched junction bases: 10. CDR1 is MNHNS, CDR2 SASEGT, per germline. The CDR3 runs 16 residues. The CDR3: CASSEIAGGPRAEQYF. CDR3 nucleotide sequence: TGTGCCAGCAGTGAAATAGCGGGGGGTCCAAGGGCCGAGCAGTACTTC.

The J gene is TRBJ1-2, the V gene TRBV10-3; D gene uncertain. The CDR3 contains 14 residues. Looked up from germline, CDR1 is ENHRY and CDR2 is SYGVKD. The ends were cut back, 0 bases at V and 2 bases at J, with 7 bases in the middle. The CDR3, as DNA: TGTGCCATCAGTGAGTCCGTTGGCAACTATGGCTACACCTTC. This sequence encodes CAISESVGNYGYTF.

This sequence joins TRBV30 and TRBJ2-3, with 8 bases lining up with TRBD2. J gave up 4 bases and V 4 bases, and 4 bases lay outside the gene matches. This CDR3 is built from 13 residues. CDR1 is GTSNPN, CDR2 SVGIG, per germline (reference sequence). CDR3 loop: CAWTGLDPDTQYF. The CDR3 bases are TGTGCCTGGACGGGACTAGACCCAGATACGCAGTATTTT.

This chain uses TRBV20-1 with TRBJ2-1; D gene unclear. Germline values: CDR1 DFQATT, CDR2 SNEGSKA (reference sequence). V dropped 3 bases and J dropped 9 bases, with 6 bases sitting between them. This CDR3 contains 10 residues. CDR3 protein: CSASNGEQFF. The CDR3 DNA follows: TGCAGTGCTAGTAATGGTGAGCAGTTCTTC.

V and J are TRBV2 and TRBJ1-2; D is uncertain. Germline CDR1 reads SNHLY; CDR2 reads FYNNEI. This CDR3 has 10 amino acids. V was trimmed by 4 bases and J by 4 bases, leaving 1 base between them. The CDR3 region has the DNA TGTGCCAGCAGTGGCTATGGCTACACCTTC. Protein product: CASSGYGYTF.

This clone was detected only a few times. The chain has TRBV18 and TRBJ2-1, with D tentatively TRBD1 (6 bases). CDR1 is KGHSH, CDR2 LQKENI, per germline. V was shortened by 3 bases and J by 0 bases, with 9 bases between the two germline ends. The CDR3 covers 15 residues. This CDR3 reads CASSPGDNSYNEQFF. In DNA, the CDR3 is TGTGCCAGCTCACCCGGGGACAACTCCTACAATGAGCAGTTCTTC.

This clone showed up just a few times. This sequence joins TRBV29-1 and TRBJ2-5; tentative D call: TRBD2 (5 bases). CDR3 size: 13 residues. Deletions cut 2 bases from V and 3 bases from J, with 10 bases between. Germline V gene sequence: CDR1 SQVTM, CDR2 ANQGSEA. The CDR3 loop reads CSVEQRSEETQYF. Here the CDR3 DNA reads TGCAGCGTTGAACAGCGGTCAGAAGAGACCCAGTACTTC.